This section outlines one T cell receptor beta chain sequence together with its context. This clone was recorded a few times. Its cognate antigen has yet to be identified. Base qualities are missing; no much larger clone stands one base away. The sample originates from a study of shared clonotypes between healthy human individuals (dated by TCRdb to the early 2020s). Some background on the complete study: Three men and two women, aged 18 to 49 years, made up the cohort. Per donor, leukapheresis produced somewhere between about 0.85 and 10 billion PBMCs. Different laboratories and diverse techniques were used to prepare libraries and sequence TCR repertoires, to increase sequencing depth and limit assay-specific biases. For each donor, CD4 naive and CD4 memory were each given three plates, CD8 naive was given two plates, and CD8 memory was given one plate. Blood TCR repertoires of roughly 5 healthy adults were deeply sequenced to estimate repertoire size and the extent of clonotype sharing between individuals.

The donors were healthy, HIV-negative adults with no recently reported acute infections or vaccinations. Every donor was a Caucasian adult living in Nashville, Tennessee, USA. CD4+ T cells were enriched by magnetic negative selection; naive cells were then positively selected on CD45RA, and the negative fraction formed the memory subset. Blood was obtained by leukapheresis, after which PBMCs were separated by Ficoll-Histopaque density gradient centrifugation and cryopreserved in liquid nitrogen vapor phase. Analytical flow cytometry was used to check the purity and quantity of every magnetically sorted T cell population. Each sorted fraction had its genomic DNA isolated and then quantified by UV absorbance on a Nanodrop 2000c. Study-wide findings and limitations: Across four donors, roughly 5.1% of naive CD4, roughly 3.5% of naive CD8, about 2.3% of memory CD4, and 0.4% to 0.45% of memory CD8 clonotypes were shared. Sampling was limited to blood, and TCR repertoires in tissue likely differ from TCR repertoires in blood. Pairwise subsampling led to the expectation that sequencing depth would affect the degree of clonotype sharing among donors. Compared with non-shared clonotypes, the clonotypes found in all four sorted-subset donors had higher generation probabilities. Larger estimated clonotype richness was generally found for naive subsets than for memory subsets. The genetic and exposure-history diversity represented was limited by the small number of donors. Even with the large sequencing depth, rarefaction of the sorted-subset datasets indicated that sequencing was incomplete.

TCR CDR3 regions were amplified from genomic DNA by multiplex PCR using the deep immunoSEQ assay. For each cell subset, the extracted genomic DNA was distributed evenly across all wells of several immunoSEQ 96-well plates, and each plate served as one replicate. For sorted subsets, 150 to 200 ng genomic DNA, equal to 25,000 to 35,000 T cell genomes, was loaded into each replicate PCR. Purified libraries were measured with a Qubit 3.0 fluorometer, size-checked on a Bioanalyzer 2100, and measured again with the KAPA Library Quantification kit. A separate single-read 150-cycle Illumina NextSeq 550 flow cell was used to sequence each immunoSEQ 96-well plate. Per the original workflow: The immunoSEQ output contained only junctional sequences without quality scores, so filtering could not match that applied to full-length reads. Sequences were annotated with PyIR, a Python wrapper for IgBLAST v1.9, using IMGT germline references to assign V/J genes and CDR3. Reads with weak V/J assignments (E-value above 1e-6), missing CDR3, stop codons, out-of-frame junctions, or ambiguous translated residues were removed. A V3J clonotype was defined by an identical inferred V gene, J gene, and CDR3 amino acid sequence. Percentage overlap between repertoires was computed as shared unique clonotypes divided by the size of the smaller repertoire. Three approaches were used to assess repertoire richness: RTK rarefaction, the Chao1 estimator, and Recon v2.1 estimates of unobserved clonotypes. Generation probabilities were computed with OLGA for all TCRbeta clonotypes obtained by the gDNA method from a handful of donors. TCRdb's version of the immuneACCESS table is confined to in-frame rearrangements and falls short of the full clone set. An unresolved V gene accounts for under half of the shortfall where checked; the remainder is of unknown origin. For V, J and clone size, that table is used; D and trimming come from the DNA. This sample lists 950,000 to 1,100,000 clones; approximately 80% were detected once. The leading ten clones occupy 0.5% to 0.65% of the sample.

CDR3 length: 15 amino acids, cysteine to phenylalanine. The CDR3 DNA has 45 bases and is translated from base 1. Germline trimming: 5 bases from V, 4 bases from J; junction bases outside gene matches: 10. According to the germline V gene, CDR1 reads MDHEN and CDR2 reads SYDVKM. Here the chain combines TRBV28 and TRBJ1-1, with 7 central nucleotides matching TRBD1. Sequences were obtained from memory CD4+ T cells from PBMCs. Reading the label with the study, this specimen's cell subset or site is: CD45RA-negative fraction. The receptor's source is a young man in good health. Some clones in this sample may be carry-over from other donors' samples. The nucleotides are TGTGCCAGCAGTCCGCCCTTTGGGGACAGCACTGAAGCTTTCTTT. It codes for CASSPPFGDSTEAFF.